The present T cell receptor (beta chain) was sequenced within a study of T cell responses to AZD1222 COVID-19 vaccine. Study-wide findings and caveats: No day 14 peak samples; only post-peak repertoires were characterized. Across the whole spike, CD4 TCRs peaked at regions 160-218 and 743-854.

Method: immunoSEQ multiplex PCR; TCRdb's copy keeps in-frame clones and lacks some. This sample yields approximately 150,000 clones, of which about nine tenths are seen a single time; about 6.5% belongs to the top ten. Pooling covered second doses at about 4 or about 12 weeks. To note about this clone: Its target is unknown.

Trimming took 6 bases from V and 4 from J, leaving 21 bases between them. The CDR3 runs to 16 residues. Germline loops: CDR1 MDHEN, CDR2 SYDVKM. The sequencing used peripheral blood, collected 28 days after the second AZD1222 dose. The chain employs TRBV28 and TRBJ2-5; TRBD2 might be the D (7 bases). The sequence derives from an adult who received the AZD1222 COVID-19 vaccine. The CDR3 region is CASRNSRGGPVETQYF. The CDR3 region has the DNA TGTGCCAGCAGGAATTCTCGCGGGGGCCCCGTAGAGACCCAGTACTTC.